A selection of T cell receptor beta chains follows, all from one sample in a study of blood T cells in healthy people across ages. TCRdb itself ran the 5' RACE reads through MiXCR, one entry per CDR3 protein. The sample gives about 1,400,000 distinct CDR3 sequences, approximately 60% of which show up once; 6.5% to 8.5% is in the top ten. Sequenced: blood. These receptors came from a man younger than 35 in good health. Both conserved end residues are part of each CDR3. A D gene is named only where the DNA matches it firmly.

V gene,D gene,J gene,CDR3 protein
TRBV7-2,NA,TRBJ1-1,CASSLVSGSEAFF
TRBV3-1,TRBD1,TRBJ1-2,CASSPPGQVHGYTF
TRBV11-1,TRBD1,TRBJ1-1,CASNTGTGGSAWTEAFF
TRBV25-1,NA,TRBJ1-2,CASSSQDNNYGYTF
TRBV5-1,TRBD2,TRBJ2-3,CASSPLLASTDTQYF
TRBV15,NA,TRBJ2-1,CATSRDLNSGTYNEQFF
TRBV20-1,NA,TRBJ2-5,CSALFAGQETQYF
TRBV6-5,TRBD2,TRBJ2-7,CASSYGGGSPYEQYF
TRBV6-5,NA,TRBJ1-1,CASSYGLGMNTEAFF
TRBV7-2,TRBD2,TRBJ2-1,CASSLLGGRANEQFF
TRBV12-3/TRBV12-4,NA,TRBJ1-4,CASSPAETSTNEKLFF
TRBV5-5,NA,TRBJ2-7,CASSLGVATSYEQYF
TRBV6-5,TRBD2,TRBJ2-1,CASSKSPGLGSNEQFF
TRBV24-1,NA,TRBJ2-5,CATSDGRDLRRTQYF
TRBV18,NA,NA,CASSPSLFRFYEQYF
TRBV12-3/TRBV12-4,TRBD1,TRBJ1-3,CASSGTGANTIYF
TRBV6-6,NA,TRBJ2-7,CASSYSVAVYEQYF
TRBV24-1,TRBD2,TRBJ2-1,CATSDSSGGNYNEQFF
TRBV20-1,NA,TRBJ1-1,CSARKANTEAFF
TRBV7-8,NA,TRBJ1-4,CASSLQFGTGGHLEKLFF
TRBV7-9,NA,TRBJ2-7,CASRAWAQGGEQYF
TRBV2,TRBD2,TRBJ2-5,CASRVASGNSGTQYF
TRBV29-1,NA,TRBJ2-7,CSVLIRGRPSYEQYF
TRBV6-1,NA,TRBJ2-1,CASWGGPGQALYEQFF
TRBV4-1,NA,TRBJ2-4,CASSQDLVGGQYF
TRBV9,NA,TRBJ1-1,CASSVVPGTEAFF
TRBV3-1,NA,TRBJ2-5,CASSQDPPALETQYF
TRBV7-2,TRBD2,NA,CASRSGVMTYEQYF
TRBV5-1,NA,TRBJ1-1,CASSTDSAYTEAFF
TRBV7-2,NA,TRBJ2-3,CASSLDRGRVTDTQYF
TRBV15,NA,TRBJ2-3,CATSPGWESTDTQYF
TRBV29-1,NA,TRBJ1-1,CSVEGGQTAFF
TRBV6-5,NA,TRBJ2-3,CASSYLGPQLRSGTQYF
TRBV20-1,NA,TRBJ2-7,CSARDGVSFDEQYF
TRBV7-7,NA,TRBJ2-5,CASSFAPGRKETQYF
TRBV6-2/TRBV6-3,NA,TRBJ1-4,CATGPTHSRLFF
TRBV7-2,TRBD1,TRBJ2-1,CASSPPGQGGNEQFF
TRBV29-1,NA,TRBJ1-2,CSVEEGYGYTF
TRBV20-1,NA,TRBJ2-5,CSAPSFRQETQYF
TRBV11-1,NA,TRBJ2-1,CASSRTALEQFF
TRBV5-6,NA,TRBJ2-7,CASSPPATVYEQYF
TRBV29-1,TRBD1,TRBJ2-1,CSVARGSSYEQFF
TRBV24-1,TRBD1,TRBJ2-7,CAFGAGGYEQYF
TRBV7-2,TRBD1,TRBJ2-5,CASSLGGQERETQYF
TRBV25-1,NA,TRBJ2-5,CASTPGAKETQYF
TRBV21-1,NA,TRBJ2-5,CASSKWAREETQYF
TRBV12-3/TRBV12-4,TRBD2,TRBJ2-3,CASGGPIPGTSGSTDTQYF
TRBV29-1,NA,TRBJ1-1,CSGTGFTEAFF
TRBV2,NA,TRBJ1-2,CASGINYGYTF
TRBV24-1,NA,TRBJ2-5,CATSGPLTSGPETQYF
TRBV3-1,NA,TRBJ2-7,CASSQFVGARYEQYF
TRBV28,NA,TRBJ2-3,CASSTDRQTDTQYF
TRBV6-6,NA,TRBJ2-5,CASSYPRDQETQYF
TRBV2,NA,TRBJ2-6,CATESRGSGTGANVLTF